The 20 T cell receptor beta chains given below trace back to one sample, sequenced in a study of blood T cells in healthy people across ages. Alongside a J-beta primer mix, a sample-barcoded 5' primer served in a second PCR lasting roughly 7 to 11 cycles. MiXCR was run by TCRdb on the 5' RACE reads, yielding one entry per CDR3 protein. Of approximately 1.5 million distinct CDR3 sequences listed, roughly 43% are singletons. Sequenced: blood. The source is a woman aged 18-30 years in good health.

This clonotype came up many times. The chain joins TRBV6-2 or TRBV6-3 to TRBJ1-1, with 8 bases fitting TRBD1. J lost 3 bases, V lost 5 bases, and 2 bases had no gene match. Germline-derived CDR1 and CDR2 are MNHEY and SVGEGT. The CDR3 contains 13 residues. CDR3 sequence (DNA): TGTGCCAGCAGTGGACAGGGCCACACTGAAGCTTTCTTT. Its translation: CASSGQGHTEAFF.

The CDR3 DNA follows: TGCAGTGCTAGTCTTAGTTCCGACGAGCAGTACTTC. Translation: CSASLSSDEQYF. The chain combines TRBV20-1 with TRBJ2-7; no clear D. Germline V gene sequence: CDR1 DFQATT, CDR2 SNEGSKA (reference sequence). CDR3 length: 12 amino acids. V lost 3 bases and J 5 bases, leaving 11 bases between the germline ends.

The chain carries TRBV29-1 and TRBJ1-1, with TRBD1 matching over 9 bases. CDR1 SQVTM and CDR2 ANQGSEA come from the germline V gene. The CDR3 covers 16 residues. V lost 6 bases and J lost 1; bases outside the gene matches: 12. Here the CDR3 reads CSVASRMGQGNTEAFF. The CDR3 region has the DNA TGCAGCGTCGCCTCACGAATGGGACAGGGGAACACTGAAGCTTTCTTT.

This clonotype was counted between two and nine times. This chain joins TRBV10-3 and TRBJ2-3; no reliable D call. CDR1 is ENHRY, CDR2 SYGVKD, per germline. V lost 7 bases to trimming and J lost 1 base, with 6 bases between them. CDR3 length: 12 residues. The CDR3 DNA sequence: TGTGCCATCAACAAGGGCACAGATACGCAGTATTTT. Residues: CAINKGTDTQYF.

V gene TRBV12-3 or TRBV12-4 combines with J gene TRBJ1-1; D is unresolved. With 6 bases removed from V and 0 bases from J, the gap between germline ends came to 14 bases. The CDR3 is 15 residues long. Written as DNA, the CDR3 is TGTGCCAGCAGCAAGAAGGGAACAGTGAACACTGAAGCTTTCTTT. Translation gives CASSKKGTVNTEAFF.

This clonotype was seen many times. The chain recombines TRBV29-1 with TRBJ1-5; D call uncertain. The CDR3 spans 13 residues. V was trimmed by 7 bases and J by 7 bases, leaving 17 bases between them. Germline CDR1 SQVTM, CDR2 ANQGSEA. The CDR3 nucleotides read TGCAGCGCCCAAGGTGCTACGGGCCAGCCCCAGCATTTT. Amino acid sequence: CSAQGATGQPQHF.

The gene calls are TRBV5-1 and TRBJ2-1; D uncertain. Trimming took off 6 bases at V and 6 bases at J, with 16 bases between the two ends. The CDR3 covers 14 residues. The germline V gene has CDR1 SGHRS and CDR2 YFSETQ. As DNA, the CDR3 is TGCGCCAGCATTTTACGGACCGTGGCCAATGAGCAGTTCTTC. Its protein product is CASILRTVANEQFF.

V and J are TRBV20-1 and TRBJ1-1; D may be TRBD1 (6 bases). CDR3 length: 13 residues. Trimming took off 8 bases at V and 2 bases at J, with 15 bases between the two ends. The germline V gene encodes CDR1 DFQATT and CDR2 SNEGSKA (reference sequence). CDR3 loop: CSTLTGINTEAFF. The CDR3, as DNA: TGCAGTACCCTGACAGGAATCAACACTGAAGCTTTCTTT.

Notes on this clonotype: At one boundary the junction diverges from the germline segment, which might be a read error. V usage is TRBV6-1 and J usage is TRBJ2-1; D is uncertain. Germline V gene lookup returns CDR1 MNHNS and CDR2 SASEGT. The CDR3 has 14 residues. The CDR3: CASSESLTYSEQFF. The CDR3 DNA is TGTGCCAGCAGTGAAAGTTTAACGTACAGTGAGCAGTTCTTC.

CDR3 protein: CASSDYGGINIQYF. CDR3 nucleotides: TGTGCCAGCAGTGACTACGGGGGAATAAACATTCAGTACTTC. V is TRBV2 and J is TRBJ2-4; TRBD2 is a possible D gene (6 bases). Germline V gives CDR1 SNHLY, CDR2 FYNNEI. The CDR3 is 14 residues long. Trimming cost V 3 bases and J 6 bases, with 12 bases left between them.

The V and J genes are TRBV12-5 and TRBJ2-6; D is perhaps TRBD2 (6 bases). The CDR3 loop spans 15 amino acids. The germline CDR1 and CDR2 sequences are LGHNT and FRNRAP. Deletions cut 3 bases from V and 1 base from J, with 7 bases between. CDR3 nucleotide sequence: TGTGCTAGTGGTTTTGGGGGGTCTGGGGCCAACGTCCTGACTTTC. It translates to CASGFGGSGANVLTF.

In DNA, the CDR3 is TGCAGTGCTTCGCCGGGACAAGGCGCTTCACCCCTCCACTTT. It translates to CSASPGQGASPLHF. The rearrangement uses TRBV20-1 and TRBJ1-6; D may be TRBD1 (6 bases). From germline, CDR1 is DFQATT and CDR2 SNEGSKA (reference sequence). The V end was cut by 5 bases, the J end by 9 bases, with 17 bases between. The CDR3 contains 14 residues.

This chain connects TRBV27 to TRBJ2-7, with a weak D call TRBD1 (5 bases). The CDR3 spans 15 residues. The germline V gene encodes CDR1 MNHEY and CDR2 SMNVEV (reference sequence). V lost 2 bases and J lost 4, with 15 bases in between. In nucleotides, the CDR3 is TGTGCCAGCAGTTTAGGGGCATCCGCCGTATACGAGCAGTACTTC. This translates into CASSLGASAVYEQYF.

CDR3 sequence: CASSSNNTPTDSDTGELFF. The DNA of the CDR3 is TGTGCCAGCAGCTCAAATAACACCCCCACGGACAGTGACACCGGGGAGCTGTTTTTT. This chain connects TRBV12-1 to TRBJ2-2; the table's D call, TRBD1, was not checked against the DNA. TRBV12-1 counts as a pseudogene. The CDR3 contains 19 residues.

This clonotype was picked up one time. The chain has TRBV7-9 and TRBJ2-5; a possible D gene is TRBD1 (5 bases). The CDR3 runs to 14 residues. V lost 5 bases and J 5 bases, leaving 15 bases between the germline ends. Germline V gene lookup returns CDR1 SEHNR and CDR2 FQNEAQ (reference sequence). The CDR3, as DNA: TGTGCCAGCAGCCCGCTCGCAGGGTTTGAGACCCAGTACTTC. Protein product: CASSPLAGFETQYF. The variable domain in full, completed from reference TRBV7-9 and TRBJ2-5, reads DTGVSQNPRHKITKRGQNVTFRCDPISEHNRLYWYRQTLGQGPEFLTYFQNEAQLEKSRLLSDRFSAERPKGSFSTLEIQRTEQGDSAMYLCASSPLAGFETQYFGPGTRLLVL.

The rearrangement joins TRBV7-2 to TRBJ1-6, with no clear D. The CDR3 is made up of 15 amino acids. The germline gives CDR1 SGHTA, CDR2 FQGNSA. V lost 6 bases and J 7 bases, leaving 16 bases between the germline ends. CDR3 in amino acids: CASSPLAGGNSPLHF. The CDR3 nucleotides read TGTGCCAGCAGTCCCCTGGCAGGAGGGAATTCACCCCTCCACTTT.

V usage is TRBV5-1 and J usage is TRBJ2-1; perhaps TRBD2 as D (5 bases). The germline CDR1 and CDR2 sequences are SGHRS and YFSETQ. The CDR3 runs 16 residues. V was trimmed by 4 bases and J by 0 bases, leaving 14 bases between them. The CDR3 reads CASSRGRGSSYNEQFF. The CDR3 DNA sequence: TGCGCCAGCAGCCGCGGGCGAGGGAGCTCCTACAATGAGCAGTTCTTC.

V is TRBV7-2 and J is TRBJ1-5, with TRBD1 as a possible D gene (6 bases). Germline V lookup: CDR1 SGHTA, CDR2 FQGNSA. The CDR3 loop spans 13 amino acids. Deletions cut 6 bases from V and 6 bases from J, with 12 bases between. DNA of the CDR3: TGTGCCAGCAGTCAAAGAGGGGGTCAGCCCCAGCATTTT. Translating it yields CASSQRGGQPQHF. The variable domain in full, completed from reference TRBV7-2 and TRBJ1-5, reads GAGVSQSPSNKVTEKGKDVELRCDPISGHTALYWYRQSLGQGLEFLIYFQGNSAPDKSGLPSDRFSAERTGGSVSTLTIQRTQQEDSAVYLCASSQRGGQPQHFGDGTRLSIL.

The chain uses TRBV28 and TRBJ2-7; 9 bases are shared with TRBD1. V was pared by 8 bases and J by 7 bases, with 15 bases of the junction left unmatched. CDR3 length equals 15 residues. CDR1 is MDHEN and CDR2 is SYDVKM in the germline V gene. For the CDR3, the DNA is TGTGCCAGCCGCCAACCGGGACAGGGTTCTAAAGAGCAGTACTTC. It is translated as CASRQPGQGSKEQYF.

The chain recombines TRBV7-2 with TRBJ2-3; 9 nucleotides align to TRBD2. J gave up 14 bases and V 0 bases, and 6 bases lay outside the gene matches. Germline lookup yields CDR1 SGHTA and CDR2 FQGNSA. This CDR3 contains 13 residues. CDR3 sequence reads: CASSLALRGGLYF. CDR3 DNA sequence: TGTGCCAGCAGCTTAGCGCTGCGGGGGGGTCTGTATTTT.